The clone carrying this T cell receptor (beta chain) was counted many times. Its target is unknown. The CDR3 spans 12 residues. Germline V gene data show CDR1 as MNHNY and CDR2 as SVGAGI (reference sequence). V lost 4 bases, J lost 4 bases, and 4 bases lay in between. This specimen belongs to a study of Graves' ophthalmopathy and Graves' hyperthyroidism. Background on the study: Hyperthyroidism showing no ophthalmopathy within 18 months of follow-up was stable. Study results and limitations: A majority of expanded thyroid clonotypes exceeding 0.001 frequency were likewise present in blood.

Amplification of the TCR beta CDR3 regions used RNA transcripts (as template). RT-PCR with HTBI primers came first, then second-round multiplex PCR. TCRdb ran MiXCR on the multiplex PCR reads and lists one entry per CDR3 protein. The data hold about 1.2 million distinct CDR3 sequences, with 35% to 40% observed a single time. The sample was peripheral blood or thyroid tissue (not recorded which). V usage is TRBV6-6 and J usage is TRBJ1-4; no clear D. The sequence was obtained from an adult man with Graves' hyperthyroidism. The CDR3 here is CASSSRNEKLFF. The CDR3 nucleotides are TGTGCCAGCAGTTCCCGTAATGAAAAACTGTTTTTT.